What follows are 8 T cell receptor beta chains derived from one specimen sequenced in a study of glioma-infiltrating T cells. TCR alpha and beta CDR3 regions were amplified from RNA using iRepertoire nested multiplex PCR. TCRdb independently ran MiXCR on the multiplex PCR reads; one entry per CDR3 protein. This sample has around 180,000 distinct CDR3 sequences, with over 40% found just once. The sample consisted of glioma tissue, nonneoplastic brain tissue, or PBMCs (not recorded which). Every receptor here comes from a human donor with low-grade glioma or glioblastoma, undergoing nonglioma brain surgery, or in good health (not recorded which).

The chain couples TRBV2 to TRBJ1-3, with D unclear. CDR1 and CDR2 from the germline V gene are SNHLY and FYNNEI. Trimming removed 5 bases from V and 0 bases from J, with 11 bases in between. CDR3 length: 15 residues. CDR3 in DNA: TGTGCCAGCAGTCGGACGTTTAACTCTGGAAACACCATATATTTT. It encodes CASSRTFNSGNTIYF.

This clonotype was picked up many times. The chain combines TRBV7-2 with TRBJ2-7, with D possibly matching TRBD2 (5 bases). Germline CDR1 and CDR2: SGHTA and FQGNSA. Trimming took 0 bases from V and 6 from J, leaving 15 bases between them. The CDR3 extends over 15 amino acids. CDR3 DNA sequence: TGTGCCAGCAGCTTAGCTCGGGTCGGTACTAGCGAGCAGTACTTC. The encoded protein is CASSLARVGTSEQYF.

The chain is built from TRBV12-5 and TRBJ2-7; 8 bases are shared with TRBD2. Germline trimming cut 2 bases from V and 2 bases from J; bases unmatched to any gene: 17. Germline V gives CDR1 LGHNT, CDR2 FRNRAP. The CDR3 extends over 19 amino acids. CDR3 in amino acids: CASGLYTAESGRPTYEQYF. The CDR3 bases are TGTGCTAGTGGTTTGTACACCGCCGAGAGCGGGAGACCGACCTACGAGCAGTACTTC.

A remark on this clonotype: A much larger clone sits a single nucleotide away, making a read error possible. The chain uses TRBV27 and TRBJ1-1, with 8 nucleotides matching TRBD1. From germline, CDR1 is MNHEY and CDR2 SMNVEV (reference sequence). The CDR3 totals 14 residues. Germline trimming cut 6 bases from V and 6 bases from J; bases unmatched to any gene: 9. CDR3: CASSRVDREAEAFF. CDR3 in DNA: TGTGCCAGCAGCCGCGTGGACAGGGAGGCTGAAGCTTTCTTT.

This chain uses TRBV6-1 with TRBJ2-3; D not resolved. The V gene lost 6 bases and the J gene lost 1 base, with 14 bases spanning the gap. Per germline, CDR1 MNHNS and CDR2 SASEGT. This CDR3 contains 15 residues. The CDR3 nucleotides read TGTGCCAGCAGCGGTTTTGTCCAGCGCACAGATACGCAGTATTTT. Amino acid sequence: CASSGFVQRTDTQYF.

This clonotype was recorded at least ten times. V usage is TRBV20-1 and J usage is TRBJ1-5, with a tentative D call TRBD1 (6 bases). V was cut by 5 bases and J by 4 bases, with 9 bases left in between. Germline CDR1 and CDR2: DFQATT and SNEGSKA (reference sequence). This CDR3 has 12 amino acids. CDR3 sequence: CSASQGNQPQHF. The CDR3 nucleotides are TGCAGTGCTTCCCAGGGGAATCAGCCCCAGCATTTT.

Worth noting for this clonotype: At one end the junction does not follow the germline gene, possibly because of a read error. The chain joins TRBV27 to TRBJ1-1, with D maybe TRBD1 (6 bases). Germline-derived CDR1 and CDR2 are MNHEY and SMNVEV (reference sequence). This CDR3 contains 16 residues. In nucleotides, the CDR3 is TGTGTTAGCAGTTTCTTAAGGGGGGGACCGAACACTGAAGTTTTCTTT. Its protein product is CVSSFLRGGPNTEVFF.

This clonotype occurred many times. The J gene is TRBJ1-1, the V gene TRBV29-1; D not certain. Looked up from germline, CDR1 is SQVTM and CDR2 is ANQGSEA. The CDR3 spans 12 residues. The ends were cut back, 4 bases at V and 1 base at J, with 7 bases in the middle. CDR3 loop: CSVASGNTEAFF. The CDR3 DNA reads TGCAGCGTTGCTTCGGGGAACACTGAAGCTTTCTTT.